The sequence of this T cell receptor beta chain was determined in a study of OX40 agonist ivuxolimab in advanced cancers. Germline CDR1 is SNHLY and CDR2 is FYNNEI. The CDR3 has 16 residues. V was pared by 6 bases and J by 4 bases, with 11 bases of the junction left unmatched. The table came from immunoSEQ multiplex PCR; TCRdb's copy has only in-frame clones and leaves some out. The sample lists 60,000 to 70,000 clones, 80% to 90% seen once, with about 4.1% in the top ten. The sequencing here drew on CD4+ or CD8+ T cells sorted from blood, taken in a trial of the OX40 agonist ivuxolimab. The TCR was taken from an adult with an advanced solid tumor such as melanoma, head and neck, liver or kidney cancer. J is TRBJ2-2 and V is TRBV2; 7 bases fit TRBD2. CDR3 sequence (DNA): TGTGCCAGCAGGCCTCAGCGGGGACTTGTCACCGGGGAGCTGTTTTTT. Translation: CASRPQRGLVTGELFF.